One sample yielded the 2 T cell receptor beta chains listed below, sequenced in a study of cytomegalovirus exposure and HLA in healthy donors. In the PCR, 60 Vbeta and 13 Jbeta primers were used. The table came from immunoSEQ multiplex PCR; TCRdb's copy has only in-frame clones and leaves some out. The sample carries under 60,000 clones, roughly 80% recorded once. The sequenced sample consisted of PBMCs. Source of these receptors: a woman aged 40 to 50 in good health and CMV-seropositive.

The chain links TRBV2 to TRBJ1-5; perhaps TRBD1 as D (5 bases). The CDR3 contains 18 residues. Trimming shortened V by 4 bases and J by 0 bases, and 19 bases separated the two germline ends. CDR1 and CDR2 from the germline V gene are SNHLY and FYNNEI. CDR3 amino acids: CASSGGWGLSNSNQPQHF. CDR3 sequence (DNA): TGTGCCAGCAGTGGGGGTTGGGGACTCTCTAATAGCAATCAGCCCCAGCATTTT. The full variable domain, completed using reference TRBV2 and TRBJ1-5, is EPEVTQTPSHQVTQMGQEVILRCVPISNHLYFYWYRQILGQKVEFLVSFYNNEISEKSEIFDDQFSVERPDGSNFTLKIRSTKLEDSAMYFCASSGGWGLSNSNQPQHFGDGTRLSIL.

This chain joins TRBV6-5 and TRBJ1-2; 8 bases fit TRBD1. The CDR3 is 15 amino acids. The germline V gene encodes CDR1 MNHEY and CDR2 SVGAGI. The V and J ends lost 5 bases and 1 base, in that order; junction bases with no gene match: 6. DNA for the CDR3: TGTGCCAGCAGTGTGGAGACAGGGGTTAACTATGGCTACACCTTC. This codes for CASSVETGVNYGYTF.